This T cell receptor (beta chain) comes out of a study of T cells in Graves' hyperthyroidism and ophthalmopathy. Study-level information: Once the initial diagnosis was made, peripheral blood was obtained before any treatment. The study's findings and limits: Patients with ophthalmopathy were separated from those with stable hyperthyroidism by a 13 V-J model. Blood samples included most of the expanded thyroid clonotypes exceeding 0.001.

The CDR3 covers 12 residues. CDR1 and CDR2 (germline): SGHVS, FQNEAQ. The ends were cut back, 8 bases at V and 4 bases at J, with 11 bases in the middle. The sample, blood from the first hyperthyroidism diagnosis, precedes any ophthalmopathy symptoms. The sample holds a few counts of this clonotype. The antigen is unknown. RNA transcripts were the template for amplifying TCR beta CDR3 regions. Researchers ran a first-round RT-PCR on the TCR CDR3 using the HTBI primer set. MiXCR, applied by TCRdb to the multiplex PCR reads, yields one record per CDR3 protein. The sample has under 750,000 distinct CDR3 sequences, roughly 20% seen once.

This TCR was sampled from a woman aged 45 to 65 with Graves' hyperthyroidism that later progressed to Graves' ophthalmopathy. The rearrangement uses TRBV7-8 and TRBJ1-1; possible D gene TRBD1, 6 bases. The material sequenced was blood. The CDR3 region is CASGIGGTEAFF. DNA of the CDR3: TGTGCCAGCGGAATAGGGGGCACTGAAGCTTTCTTT.